A single T cell receptor beta chain is shown here with its context. What it binds is not known. Profiled with immunoSEQ multiplex PCR; TCRdb holds only in-frame clones, not every one. This sample carries fewer than 250,000 clones, 87% of them seen once, and the ten largest clones take about 2%. Among the roughly 120 subjects of the validation cohort, separate from the approximately 700-subject first cohort, were the donors. This specimen comes from a study of cytomegalovirus exposure and HLA in healthy donors. General observations from the study: Cytomegalovirus-associated TCR beta chains were listed, numbering 150 to 200. For most TCR sequences rarity was the rule, although some public TCRs occurred in many donors. That first-cohort TCR clusters tended to co-occur in the 95 to 150 validation repertoires was found in a later analysis.

What was sequenced was PBMCs. The clonotype comes from a woman between 18 and 29 years old in good health and CMV-seropositive.

The CDR3 DNA reads TGTGCCACCAGCAGTCCCGGATCGAGGCCTCAGCATTTT. Translating it yields CATSSPGSRPQHF. The V call is TRBV15, the J call TRBJ1-5; D is undetermined. CDR3 length equals 13 residues. Trimming removed 3 bases at V and 13 bases at J, with 16 bases between. The germline gives CDR1 LNHNV, CDR2 YYDKDF (reference sequence). The full variable domain, with the rest looked up from reference TRBV15 and TRBJ1-5, is DAMVIQNPRYQVTQFGKPVTLSCSQTLNHNVMYWYQQKSSQAPKLLFHYYDKDFNNEADTPDNFQSRRPNTSFCFLDIRSPGLGDTAMYLCATSSPGSRPQHFGDGTRLSIL.